These 6 T cell receptor beta chains came from one sample sequenced in a study of shared clonotypes between healthy human individuals. Sequenced by immunoSEQ multiplex PCR; TCRdb stores in-frame clones only, minus some. Among 950,000 to 1,200,000 clones listed, 70% to 80% were seen once. The specimen sequenced was memory CD4+ T cells from PBMCs. The subset was: CD45RA-negative fraction. These receptor sequences come from a young man in good health. Some clones in this sample may be carry-over from other donors' samples.

The chain combines TRBV6-1 with TRBJ2-7; 7 bases are a match to TRBD1. The CDR3 length is 15 residues. Germline V gene lookup returns CDR1 MNHNS and CDR2 SASEGT. V lost 4 bases to trimming and J lost 0 bases; unmatched junction nucleotides: 6. DNA of the CDR3: TGTGCCAGCAGTGTAGTACAGGGGAGCTCCTACGAGCAGTACTTC. Its translation: CASSVVQGSSYEQYF.

The chain recombines TRBV9 with TRBJ2-5; D might be TRBD2 (5 bases). CDR1 and CDR2 from the germline V gene are SGDLS and YYNGEE. Deletions cut 4 bases from V and 0 bases from J, with 10 bases between. The CDR3 sequence is 14 residues long. This CDR3 reads CASSMLLDQETQYF. The CDR3 bases are TGTGCCAGCAGCATGTTACTAGACCAAGAGACCCAGTACTTC.

The chain combines TRBV7-2 with TRBJ2-7, with TRBD2 identical over 10 bases. This CDR3 is built from 14 residues. Germline CDR1 reads SGHTA; CDR2 reads FQGNSA. V lost 5 bases to trimming and J lost 7 bases; unmatched junction nucleotides: 8. The CDR3 sequence is CASSLPSGRVEQYF. DNA of the CDR3: TGTGCCAGCAGCCTTCCAAGCGGGAGGGTTGAGCAGTACTTC.

The chain recombines TRBV11-2 with TRBJ1-1, with D unclear. Germline V CDR1 and CDR2: SGHAT, FQNNGV. The germline V and J ends were trimmed by 5 bases and 10 bases, with 14 bases remaining between them. The CDR3 sequence is 12 residues long. The CDR3 reads CASSPGSLGAFF. CDR3 coding DNA: TGTGCCAGCAGCCCGGGGAGTTTGGGAGCTTTCTTT. Filled out from reference TRBV11-2 and TRBJ1-1, the complete variable domain reads EAGVAQSPRYKIIEKRQSVAFWCNPISGHATLYWYQQILGQGPKLLIQFQNNGVVDDSQLPKDRFSAERLKGVDSTLKIQPAKLEDSAVYLCASSPGSLGAFFGQGTRLTVV.

This chain joins TRBV28 and TRBJ2-7; 13 bases fit TRBD2. Germline CDR1 reads MDHEN; CDR2 reads SYDVKM. V lost 10 bases, J lost 3 bases, and 6 bases stayed unmatched. The CDR3 sequence is 14 residues long. CDR3 protein: CATRTSGSFYEQYF. CDR3 nucleotides: TGTGCCACCCGGACTAGCGGGAGCTTCTACGAGCAGTACTTC. The full variable domain, completed using reference TRBV28 and TRBJ2-7, is DVKVTQSSRYLVKRTGEKVFLECVQDMDHENMFWYRQDPGLGLRLIYFSYDVKMKEKGDIPEGYSVSREKKERFSLILESASTNQTSMYLCATRTSGSFYEQYFGPGTRLTVT.

The rearrangement joins TRBV5-4 to TRBJ2-1; the match to TRBD2 covers 14 bases. The CDR3 length is 16 residues. The trim removed 4 bases at V and 7 bases at J, leaving 7 bases unmatched. Germline CDR1 and CDR2: SGHNT and YYREEE (reference sequence). The chain's CDR3 is CASSPGTSGSNNEQFF. The CDR3 region has the DNA TGTGCCAGCAGCCCCGGGACTAGCGGGAGCAATAATGAGCAGTTCTTC.